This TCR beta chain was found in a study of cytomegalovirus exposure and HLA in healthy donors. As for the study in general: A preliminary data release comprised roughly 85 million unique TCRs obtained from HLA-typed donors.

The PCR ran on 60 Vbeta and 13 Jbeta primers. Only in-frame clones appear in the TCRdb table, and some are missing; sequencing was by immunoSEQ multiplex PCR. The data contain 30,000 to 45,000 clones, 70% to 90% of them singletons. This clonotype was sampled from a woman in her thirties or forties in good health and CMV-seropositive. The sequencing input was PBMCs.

In DNA, the CDR3 is TGTGCCTGTGAACTAGCGGGGGGGGGTCAAGAGACCCAGTACTTC. Protein: CACELAGGGQETQYF. This chain links TRBV30 with TRBJ2-5, with 13 bases matching TRBD2. The CDR3 has 15 residues. Germline CDR1 is GTSNPN and CDR2 is SVGIG (reference sequence). V gave up 6 bases and J gave up 2 bases; unmatched junction bases: 6.